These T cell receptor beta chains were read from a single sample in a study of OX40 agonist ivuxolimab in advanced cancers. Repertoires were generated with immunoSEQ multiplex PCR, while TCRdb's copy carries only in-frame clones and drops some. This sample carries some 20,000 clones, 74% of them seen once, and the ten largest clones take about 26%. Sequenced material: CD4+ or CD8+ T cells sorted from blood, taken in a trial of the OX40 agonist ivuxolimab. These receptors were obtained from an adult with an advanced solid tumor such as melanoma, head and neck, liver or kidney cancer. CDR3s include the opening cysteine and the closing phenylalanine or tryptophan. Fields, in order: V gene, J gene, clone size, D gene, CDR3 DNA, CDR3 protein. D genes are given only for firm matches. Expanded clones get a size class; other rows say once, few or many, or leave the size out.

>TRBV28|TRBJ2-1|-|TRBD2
TGTGCCAGCAGTTTAAGTAGCGGGAGAAAGTACAATGAGCAGTTCTTC
CASSLSSGRKYNEQFF
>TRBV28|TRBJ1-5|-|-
TGTGCCAGCGGACCGACGGAGTCTTATAGCAATCAGCCCCAGCATTTT
CASGPTESYSNQPQHF
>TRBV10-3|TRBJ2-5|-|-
TGTGCCATCAGTGAGTCGATGTCCCAAGAGACCCAGTACTTC
CAISESMSQETQYF
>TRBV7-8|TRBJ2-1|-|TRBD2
TGTGCCAGCAGCTTATCGCGGGGGGGCTACAATGAGCAGTTCTTC
CASSLSRGGYNEQFF
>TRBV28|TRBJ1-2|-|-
TGTGCCAGCAGTGGCGAGGGGTACTATGGCTACACCTTC
CASSGEGYYGYTF
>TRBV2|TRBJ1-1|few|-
TGTGCCAGTCTCAGGGTTCCCACTGAAGCTTTCTTT
CASLRVPTEAFF
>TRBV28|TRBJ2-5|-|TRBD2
TGTGCCAGCAGTCCGTTAGCGGGAGCTGGAGAGACCCAGTACTTC
CASSPLAGAGETQYF
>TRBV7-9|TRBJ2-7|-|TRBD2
TGTGCCAGCAGCTTTAGCGGGGGGCATTATACCTACGAGCAGTACTTC
CASSFSGGHYTYEQYF
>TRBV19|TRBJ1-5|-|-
TGTGCCAGTAGTGCCCGGTGGAGCAATCAGCCCCAGCATTTT
CASSARWSNQPQHF
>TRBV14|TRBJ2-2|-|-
TGTGCCAGCAGCCATTTGGGACAAGTAAACACCGGGGAGCTGTTTTTT
CASSHLGQVNTGELFF
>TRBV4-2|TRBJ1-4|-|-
TGTGCCAGCAGCTACAACAGGGCACGAACGGCCAATGAAAAACTGTTTTTT
CASSYNRARTANEKLFF
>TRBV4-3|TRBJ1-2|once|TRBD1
TGCGCCAGCAGCCAAGAATGGACAGGGAGTAACTATGGCTACACCTTC
CASSQEWTGSNYGYTF
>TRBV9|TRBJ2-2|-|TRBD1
TGTGCCAGCAGCATACCAGGGGGCGCGGACACCGGGGAGCTGTTTTTT
CASSIPGGADTGELFF
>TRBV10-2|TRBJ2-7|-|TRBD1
TGCGCCAGCAGCGGACAGGGGGCATACGAGCAGTACTTC
CASSGQGAYEQYF
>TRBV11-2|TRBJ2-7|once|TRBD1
TGTGCCAGCAGCCTGAGGGACAGAGCAACTTACGAGCAGTACTTC
CASSLRDRATYEQYF
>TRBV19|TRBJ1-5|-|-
TGTGCCAGTAGTATTTTGGAAAGTCAGCCCCAGCATTTT
CASSILESQPQHF
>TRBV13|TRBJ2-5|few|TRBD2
TGTGCCAGCAGCTCCAGACTAGCGGGAGGCGGTGAGACCCAGTACTTC
CASSSRLAGGGETQYF
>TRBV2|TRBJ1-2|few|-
TGTGCCAGCAGTGGGGGAGATGGTGGCTACACCTTC
CASSGGDGGYTF
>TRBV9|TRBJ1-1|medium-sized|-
TGTGCCAGCAGCGTAGATGGGGTGGGAACTGAAGCTTTCTTT
CASSVDGVGTEAFF
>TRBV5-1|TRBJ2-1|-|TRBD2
TGCGCCAGCAGCATTACTAGCGGACCCTACAATGAGCAGTTCTTC
CASSITSGPYNEQFF
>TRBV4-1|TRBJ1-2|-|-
TGCGCCAGCAGCCAAGAGTGGGGCTTGGCCTATGGCTACACCTTC
CASSQEWGLAYGYTF
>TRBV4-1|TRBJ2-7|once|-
TGCGCCAGCAGCCAAGGCGGGACAGCCTCCTACGAGCAGTACTTC
CASSQGGTASYEQYF
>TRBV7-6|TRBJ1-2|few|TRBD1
TGTGCCAGCAGCTCTCGGACAGGGGGAACTTCTAACTATGGCTACACCTTC
CASSSRTGGTSNYGYTF
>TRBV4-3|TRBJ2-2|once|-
TGCGCCAGCAGCCAAGATCGGGCACATAACACCGGGGAGCTGTTTTTT
CASSQDRAHNTGELFF
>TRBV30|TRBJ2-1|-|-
TGTGCCTGGAGCATAGGGGGAGAGCAGTTCTTC
CAWSIGGEQFF
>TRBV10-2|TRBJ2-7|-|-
TGCGCCAGCAGTGAGCCCCGAGTCGGCGAGCAGTACTTC
CASSEPRVGEQYF
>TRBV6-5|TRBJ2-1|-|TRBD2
TGTGCCAGCAGTTTTAGCGGGGTGGGGTCCTACAATGAGCAGTTCTTC
CASSFSGVGSYNEQFF
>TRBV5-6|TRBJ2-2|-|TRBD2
TGTGCCAGCAGCTTGATCTCTAGCGGGGTGAACACCGGGGAGCTGTTTTTT
CASSLISSGVNTGELFF
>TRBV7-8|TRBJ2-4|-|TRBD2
TGTGCCAGCAGCTTAGAACGATTAGCGGGAGCTAGAAACATTCAGTACTTC
CASSLERLAGARNIQYF
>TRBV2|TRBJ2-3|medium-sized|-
TGTGCCAGCAGTCTAGGGGCGGGAATTACCTTGGGCACAGATACGCAGTATTTT
CASSLGAGITLGTDTQYF
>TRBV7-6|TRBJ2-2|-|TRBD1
TGTGCCAGCAGCGTCGGGACAGGGAACACCGGGGAGCTGTTTTTT
CASSVGTGNTGELFF
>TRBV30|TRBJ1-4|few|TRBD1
TGTGCCTGGAAGGGGGCATCCGAAAAACTGTTTTTT
CAWKGASEKLFF
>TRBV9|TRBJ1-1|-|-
TGTGCCAGCAGCCCCTTGACACCCGAGGAGGCTGAAGCTTTCTTT
CASSPLTPEEAEAFF
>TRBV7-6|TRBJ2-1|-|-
TGTGCCAGCAGCTTAGCCCCGGGGGAGTACAATGAGCAGTTCTTC
CASSLAPGEYNEQFF
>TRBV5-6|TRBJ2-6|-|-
TGTGCCAGCAGCTTAGGCTCTGGGGCCAACGTCCTGACTTTC
CASSLGSGANVLTF
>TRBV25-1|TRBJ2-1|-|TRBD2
TGTGCCAGCAGTGAAGGTAGCGGGAGGGTAAGCTCCTACAATGAGCAGTTCTTC
CASSEGSGRVSSYNEQFF
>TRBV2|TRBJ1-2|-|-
TGTGCCAGCAGTGAGGGCAAGCGGTCTGTCTACACCTTC
CASSEGKRSVYTF
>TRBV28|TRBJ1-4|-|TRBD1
TGTGCCAGCAGTTTGGAGGGACAGGGGTTATCTAATGAAAAACTGTTTTTT
CASSLEGQGLSNEKLFF
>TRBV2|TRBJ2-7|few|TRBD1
TGTGCCAGCAGTGACGGACAGGCCTACGAGCAGTACTTC
CASSDGQAYEQYF
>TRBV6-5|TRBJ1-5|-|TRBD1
TGTGCCAGCAGTTCGACAGGGGGGAGCAATCAGCCCCAGCATTTT
CASSSTGGSNQPQHF
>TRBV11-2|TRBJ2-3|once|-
TGTGCCAGCAGCTTAGCAAGGAGGGACACAGATACGCAGTATTTT
CASSLARRDTDTQYF
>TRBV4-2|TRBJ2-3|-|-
TGTGCCAGCAGCCAAGTCCACACAGATACGCAGTATTTT
CASSQVHTDTQYF
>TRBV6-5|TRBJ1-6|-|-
TGTGCCAGCAGTTATACTGGGTCGAATTCACCCCTCCACTTT
CASSYTGSNSPLHF
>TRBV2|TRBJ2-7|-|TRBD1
TGTGCCAGCAACGGGGACAGGCAATCCTACGAGCAGTACTTC
CASNGDRQSYEQYF
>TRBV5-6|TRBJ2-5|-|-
TGTGCCAGCAGCTTGGGGGAGCAAGAGACCCAGTACTTC
CASSLGEQETQYF
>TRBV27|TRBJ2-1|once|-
TGTGCCAGTCCTACCTACAATGAGCAGTTCTTC
CASPTYNEQFF
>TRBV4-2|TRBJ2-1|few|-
TGTGCCAGCAGCCAAGATCCGACAGCTAACAATGAGCAGTTCTTC
CASSQDPTANNEQFF
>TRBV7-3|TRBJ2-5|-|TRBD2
TGTGCCAGCAGCAATCCAGACATCGAGCGGGGGGTCGGAGAGACCCAGTACTTC
CASSNPDIERGVGETQYF
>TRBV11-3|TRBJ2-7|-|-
TGTGCCAGCAGCTTAGGAGGGGGCTACGAGCAGTACTTC
CASSLGGGYEQYF
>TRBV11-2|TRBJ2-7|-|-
TGTGCCAGCAGCTTGCGGGACCTCCCCAACTACGAGCAGTACTTC
CASSLRDLPNYEQYF
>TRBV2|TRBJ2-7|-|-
TGTGCCAGCCGACGGGACGTCTCGTCCTACGAGCAGTACTTC
CASRRDVSSYEQYF
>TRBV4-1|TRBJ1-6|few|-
TGCGCCAGCAGCCAGTGGGACACCTCTGGGAATTCACCCCTCCACTTT
CASSQWDTSGNSPLHF
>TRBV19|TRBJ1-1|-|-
TGTGCCAGTAGTATTTCGGTAAACACTGAAGCTTTCTTT
CASSISVNTEAFF